Each of the 5 T cell receptor beta chains below was sequenced from the same sample in a study of cytomegalovirus exposure and HLA in healthy donors. Primers: 60 Vbeta forward and 13 Jbeta reverse. The assay was immunoSEQ multiplex PCR, and TCRdb's table has in-frame clones only and misses some. The sample lists 100,000 to 150,000 clones; 60% to 85% were seen once. Sequences were obtained from PBMCs. Receptors were obtained from a man aged 30-40 years in good health and CMV-seronegative.

The chain combines TRBV15 with TRBJ1-5, with D hard to call. V gave up 2 bases and J gave up 4 bases, with 15 bases separating them. The germline CDR1 and CDR2 sequences are LNHNV and YYDKDF (reference sequence). The CDR3 has 16 residues. CDR3 protein: CATSRLTGNGNQPQHF. The CDR3 DNA reads TGTGCCACCAGCAGACTAACCGGGAACGGGAATCAGCCCCAGCATTTT.

The rearrangement links TRBV6-5 to TRBJ2-7, with TRBD2 matching over 9 bases. The CDR3 runs 15 residues. The germline V gene encodes CDR1 MNHEY and CDR2 SVGAGI. With 1 base clipped from V and 2 bases from J, the junction kept 3 bases outside the gene matches. The CDR3 sequence: CASSYYSGGAYEQYF. The CDR3 coding sequence is TGTGCCAGCAGTTACTATAGCGGGGGAGCCTACGAGCAGTACTTC.

This sequence joins TRBV28 and TRBJ1-1; D gene ambiguous. The CDR3 has 13 amino acids. Germline CDR1 and CDR2: MDHEN and SYDVKM. Trimming took 8 bases from V and 8 from J, leaving 18 bases between them. CDR3 residues: CASQTQRTAEAFF. The CDR3 DNA is TGTGCCAGCCAAACCCAGCGCACCGCCGAAGCTTTCTTT.

The chain combines TRBV5-1 with TRBJ1-2, with D possibly being TRBD1 (6 bases). CDR3 size: 13 residues. Germline V lookup: CDR1 SGHRS, CDR2 YFSETQ. Trimming stripped 3 bases from V and 8 bases from J, with 14 bases between. Here the CDR3 reads CASSSQQGRGYTF. The CDR3 DNA reads TGCGCCAGCAGCTCCCAACAGGGAAGGGGCTACACCTTC.

The rearrangement joins TRBV15 to TRBJ1-5, with 11 bases identical to TRBD1. This CDR3 is built from 19 residues. CDR1 is LNHNV, CDR2 YYDKDF, per germline (reference sequence). With V trimmed by 1 base and J by 2 bases, 10 bases remained unmatched. The CDR3 sequence: CATSRVPGQGVVGNQPQHF. The CDR3 DNA is TGTGCCACCAGCAGAGTCCCGGGACAGGGGGTTGTGGGCAATCAGCCCCAGCATTTT.